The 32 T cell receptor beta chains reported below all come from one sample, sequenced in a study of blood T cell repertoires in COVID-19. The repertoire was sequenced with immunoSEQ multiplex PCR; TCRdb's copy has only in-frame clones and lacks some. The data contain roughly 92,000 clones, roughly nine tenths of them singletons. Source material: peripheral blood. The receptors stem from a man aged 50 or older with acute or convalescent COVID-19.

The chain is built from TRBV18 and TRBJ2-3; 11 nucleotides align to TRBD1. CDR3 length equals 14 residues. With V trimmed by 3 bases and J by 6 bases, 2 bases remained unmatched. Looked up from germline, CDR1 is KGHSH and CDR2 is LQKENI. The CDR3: CASSPGQGVDTQYF. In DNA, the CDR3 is TGTGCCAGCTCACCGGGACAGGGGGTTGATACGCAGTATTTT.

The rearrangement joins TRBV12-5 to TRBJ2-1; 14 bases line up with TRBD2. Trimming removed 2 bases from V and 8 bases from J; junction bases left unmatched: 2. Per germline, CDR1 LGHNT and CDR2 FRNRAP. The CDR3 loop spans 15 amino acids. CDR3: CASGLQGLAGDEQFF. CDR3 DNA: TGTGCTAGTGGTTTGCAGGGACTAGCGGGAGATGAGCAGTTCTTC.

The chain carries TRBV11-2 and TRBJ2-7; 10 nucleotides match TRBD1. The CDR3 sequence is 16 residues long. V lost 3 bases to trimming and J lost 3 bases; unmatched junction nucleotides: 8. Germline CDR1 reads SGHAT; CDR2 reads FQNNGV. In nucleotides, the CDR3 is TGTGCCAGCAGCTTTATGGGTCGGACAGGGGGCTACGAGCAGTACTTC. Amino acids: CASSFMGRTGGYEQYF.

This CDR3 reads CASSQREWDSLPYYDTGELFF. CDR3 nucleotide sequence: TGTGCCAGCAGCCAACGGGAGTGGGACAGCCTTCCTTATTATGACACCGGGGAGCTGTTTTTT. The rearrangement uses TRBV7-8 and TRBJ2-2, with D possibly being TRBD1 (7 bases). The CDR3 runs 21 residues. CDR1 and CDR2 (germline): SGHVS, FQNEAQ. The ends were cut back, 5 bases at V and 3 bases at J, with 31 bases in the middle. The complete variable domain, with remaining parts taken from reference TRBV7-8 and TRBJ2-2, reads GAGVSQSPRYKVAKRGQDVALRCDPISGHVSLFWYQQALGQGPEFLTYFQNEAQLDKSGLPSDRFFAERPEGSVSTLKIQRTQQEDSAVYLCASSQREWDSLPYYDTGELFFGEGSRLTVL.

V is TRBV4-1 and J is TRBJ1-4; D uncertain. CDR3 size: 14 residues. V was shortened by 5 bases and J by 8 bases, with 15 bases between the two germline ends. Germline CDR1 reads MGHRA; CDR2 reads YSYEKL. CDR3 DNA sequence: TGCGCCAGCAGCTCTAGGCTCCCGAGGGAAAAACTGTTTTTT. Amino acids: CASSSRLPREKLFF.

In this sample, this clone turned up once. CDR3 residues: CASSLGSARSQETQYF. The CDR3 DNA reads as TGTGCCAGCAGCCTAGGCTCTGCGCGTTCACAAGAGACCCAGTACTTC. The genes are TRBV9 and TRBJ2-5; D gene unclear. With 4 bases removed from V and 2 bases from J, the gap between germline ends came to 18 bases. This CDR3 region has 16 residues. Germline CDR1 is SGDLS and CDR2 is YYNGEE.

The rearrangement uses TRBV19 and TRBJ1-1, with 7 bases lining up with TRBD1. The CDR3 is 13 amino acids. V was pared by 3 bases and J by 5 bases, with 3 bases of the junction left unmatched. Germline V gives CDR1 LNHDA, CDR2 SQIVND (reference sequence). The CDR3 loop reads CASSIQQGTEAFF. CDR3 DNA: TGTGCCAGTAGTATTCAACAGGGGACTGAAGCTTTCTTT.

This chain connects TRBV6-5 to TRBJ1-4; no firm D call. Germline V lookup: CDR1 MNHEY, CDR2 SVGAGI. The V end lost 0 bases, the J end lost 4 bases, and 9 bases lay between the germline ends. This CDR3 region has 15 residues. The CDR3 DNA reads TGTGCCAGCAGTTACTCCGAGGGAAGTAATGAAAAACTGTTTTTT. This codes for CASSYSEGSNEKLFF.

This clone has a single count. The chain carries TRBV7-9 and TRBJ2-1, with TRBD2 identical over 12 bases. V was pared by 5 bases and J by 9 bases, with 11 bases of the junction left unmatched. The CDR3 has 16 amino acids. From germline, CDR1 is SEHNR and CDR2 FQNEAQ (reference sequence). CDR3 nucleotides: TGTGCCAGCAGCGCTATGACTAGCGGGAGAATCGGTGAGCAGTTCTTC. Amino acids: CASSAMTSGRIGEQFF.

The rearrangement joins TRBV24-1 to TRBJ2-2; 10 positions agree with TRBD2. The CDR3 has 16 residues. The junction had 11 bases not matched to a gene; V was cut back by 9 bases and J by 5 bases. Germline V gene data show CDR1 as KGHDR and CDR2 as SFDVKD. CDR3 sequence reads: CATGRLAGEATGELFF. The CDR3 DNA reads TGTGCCACCGGCCGCCTAGCGGGAGAGGCAACCGGGGAGCTGTTTTTT.

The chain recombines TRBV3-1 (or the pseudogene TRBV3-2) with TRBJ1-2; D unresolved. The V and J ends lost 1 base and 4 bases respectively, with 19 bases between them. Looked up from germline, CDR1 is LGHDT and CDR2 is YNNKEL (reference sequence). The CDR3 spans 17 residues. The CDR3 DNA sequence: TGTGCCAGCAGCCAAGTACCCAAGGCCCAGACGGGCTATGGCTACACCTTC. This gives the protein CASSQVPKAQTGYGYTF.

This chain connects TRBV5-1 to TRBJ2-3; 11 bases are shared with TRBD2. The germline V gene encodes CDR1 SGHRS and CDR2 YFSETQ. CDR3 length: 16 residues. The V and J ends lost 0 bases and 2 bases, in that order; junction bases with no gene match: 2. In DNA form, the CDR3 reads TGCGCCAGCAGCTTGGTAGCGGGAGGGCCCACAGATACGCAGTATTTT. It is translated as CASSLVAGGPTDTQYF.

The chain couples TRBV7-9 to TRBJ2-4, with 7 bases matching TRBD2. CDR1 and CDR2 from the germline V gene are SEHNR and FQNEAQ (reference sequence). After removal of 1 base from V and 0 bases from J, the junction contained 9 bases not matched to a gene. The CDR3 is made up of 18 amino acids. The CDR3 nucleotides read TGTGCCAGCAGCTTAGATTTTTGGGAGGGCGTAGCCAAAAACATTCAGTACTTC. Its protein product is CASSLDFWEGVAKNIQYF.

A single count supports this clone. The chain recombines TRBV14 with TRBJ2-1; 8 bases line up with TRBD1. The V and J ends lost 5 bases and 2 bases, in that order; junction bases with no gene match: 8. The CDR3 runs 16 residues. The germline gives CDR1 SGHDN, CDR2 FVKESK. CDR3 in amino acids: CASSAPGTGTYNEQFF. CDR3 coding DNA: TGTGCCAGCAGCGCCCCCGGGACAGGAACCTACAATGAGCAGTTCTTC.

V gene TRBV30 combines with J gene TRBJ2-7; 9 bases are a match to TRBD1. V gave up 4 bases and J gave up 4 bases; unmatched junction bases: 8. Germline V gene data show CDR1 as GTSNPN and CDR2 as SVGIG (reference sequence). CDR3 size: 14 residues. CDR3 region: CAWTRTGAWYEQYF. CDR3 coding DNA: TGTGCCTGGACCCGGACAGGGGCATGGTACGAGCAGTACTTC. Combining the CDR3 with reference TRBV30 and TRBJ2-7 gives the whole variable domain SQTIHQWPATLVQPVGSPLSLECTVEGTSNPNLYWYRQAAGRGLQLLFYSVGIGQISSEVPQNLSASRPQDRQFILSSKKLLLSDSGFYLCAWTRTGAWYEQYFGPGTRLTVT.

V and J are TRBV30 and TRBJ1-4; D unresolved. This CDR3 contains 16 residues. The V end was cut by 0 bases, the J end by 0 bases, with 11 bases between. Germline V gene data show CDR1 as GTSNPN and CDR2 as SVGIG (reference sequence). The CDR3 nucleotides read TGTGCCTGGAGTGTCTCCAGGACTGCAACTAATGAAAAACTGTTTTTT. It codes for CAWSVSRTATNEKLFF.

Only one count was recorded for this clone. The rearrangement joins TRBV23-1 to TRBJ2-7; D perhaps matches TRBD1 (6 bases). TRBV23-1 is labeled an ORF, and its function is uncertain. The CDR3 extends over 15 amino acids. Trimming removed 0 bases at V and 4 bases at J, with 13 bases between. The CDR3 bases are TGCGCCAGCAGTCAATCGAGGGCAGGGGCTTACGAGCAGTACTTC. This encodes CASSQSRAGAYEQYF.

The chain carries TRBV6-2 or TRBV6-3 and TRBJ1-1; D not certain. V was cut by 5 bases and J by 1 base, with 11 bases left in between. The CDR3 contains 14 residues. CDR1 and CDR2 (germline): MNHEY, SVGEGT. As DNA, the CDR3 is TGTGCCAGCAGTAGACATCAAGCGAACACTGAAGCTTTCTTT. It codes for CASSRHQANTEAFF.

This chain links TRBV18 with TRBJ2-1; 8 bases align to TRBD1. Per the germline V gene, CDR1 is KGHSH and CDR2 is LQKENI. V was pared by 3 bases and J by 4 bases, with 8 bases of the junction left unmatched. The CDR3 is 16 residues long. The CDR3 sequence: CASSPVEQGVYNEQFF. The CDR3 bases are TGTGCCAGCTCACCGGTGGAACAGGGGGTGTACAATGAGCAGTTCTTC.

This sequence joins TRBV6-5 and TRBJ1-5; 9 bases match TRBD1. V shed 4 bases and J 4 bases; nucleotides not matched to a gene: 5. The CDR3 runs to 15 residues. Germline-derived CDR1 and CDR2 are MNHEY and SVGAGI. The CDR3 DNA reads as TGTGCCAGCAGTTCACCTGGACAGGGGAATCAGCCCCAGCATTTT. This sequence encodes CASSSPGQGNQPQHF.

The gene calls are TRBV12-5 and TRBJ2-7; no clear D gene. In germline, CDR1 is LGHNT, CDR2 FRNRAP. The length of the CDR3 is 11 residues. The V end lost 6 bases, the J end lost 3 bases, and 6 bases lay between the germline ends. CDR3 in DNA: TGTGCTAGTGGGGTCTACTACGAGCAGTACTTC. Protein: CASGVYYEQYF. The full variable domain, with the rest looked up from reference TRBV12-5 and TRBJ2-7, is DARVTQTPRHKVTEMGQEVTMRCQPILGHNTVFWYRQTMMQGLELLAYFRNRAPLDDSGMPKDRFSAEMPDATLATLKIQPSEPRDSAVYFCASGVYYEQYFGPGTRLTVT.

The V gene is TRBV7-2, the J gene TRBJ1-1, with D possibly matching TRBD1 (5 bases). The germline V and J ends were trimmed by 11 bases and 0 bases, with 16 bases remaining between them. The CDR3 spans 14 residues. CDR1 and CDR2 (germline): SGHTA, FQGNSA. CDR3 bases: TGTGCCTCAGGCCCCCAGGGCCTGAACACTGAAGCTTTCTTT. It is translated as CASGPQGLNTEAFF.

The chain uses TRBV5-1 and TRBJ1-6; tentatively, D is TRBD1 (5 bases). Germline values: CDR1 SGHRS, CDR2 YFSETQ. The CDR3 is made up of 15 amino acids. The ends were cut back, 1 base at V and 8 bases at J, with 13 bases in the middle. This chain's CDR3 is CASSLSSGYDSPLHF. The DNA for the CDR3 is TGCGCCAGCAGCTTGTCATCAGGGTACGATTCACCCCTCCACTTT.

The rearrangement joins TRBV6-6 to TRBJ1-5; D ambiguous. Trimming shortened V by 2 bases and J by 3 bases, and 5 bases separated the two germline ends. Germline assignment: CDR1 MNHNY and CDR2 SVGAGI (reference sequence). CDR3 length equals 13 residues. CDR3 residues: CASSYVDNQPQHF. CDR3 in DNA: TGTGCCAGCAGTTACGTAGACAATCAGCCCCAGCATTTT.

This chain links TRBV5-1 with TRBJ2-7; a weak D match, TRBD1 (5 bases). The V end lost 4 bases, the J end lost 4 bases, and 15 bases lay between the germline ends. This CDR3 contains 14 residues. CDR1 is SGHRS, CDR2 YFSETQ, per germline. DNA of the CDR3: TGCGCCAGCAGCCCCTCAGGGCTCGATTACGAGCAGTACTTC. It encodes CASSPSGLDYEQYF.

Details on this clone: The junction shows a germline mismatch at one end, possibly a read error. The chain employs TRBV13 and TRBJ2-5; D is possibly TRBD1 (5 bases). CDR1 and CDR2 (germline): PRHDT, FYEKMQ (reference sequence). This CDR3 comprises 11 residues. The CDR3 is CASSFEGAQDF. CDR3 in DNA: TGTGCCAGCAGCTTTGAAGGGGCCCAGGACTTC. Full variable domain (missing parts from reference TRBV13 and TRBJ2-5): AAGVIQSPRHLIKEKRETATLKCYPIPRHDTVYWYQQGPGQDPQFLISFYEKMQSDKGSIPDRFSAQQFSDYHSELNMSSLELGDSALYFCASSFEGAQDFGPGTRLLVL.

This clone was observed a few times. CDR3 in amino acids: CASTLGERTGELFF. As DNA, the CDR3 is TGTGCCAGCACCCTTGGGGAGAGGACCGGGGAGCTGTTTTTT. The chain carries TRBV25-1 and TRBJ2-2; possible D gene TRBD2, 5 bases. Trimming pared 7 bases from V and 5 bases from J, leaving 14 bases between. Germline CDR1 MGHDK, CDR2 SYGVNS. This CDR3 is built from 14 residues.

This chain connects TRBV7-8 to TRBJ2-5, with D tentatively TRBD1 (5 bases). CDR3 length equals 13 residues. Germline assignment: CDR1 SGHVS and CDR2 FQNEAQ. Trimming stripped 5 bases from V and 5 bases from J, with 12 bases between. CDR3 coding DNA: TGTGCCAGCAGCCGTATCAGGGTTGAGACCCAGTACTTC. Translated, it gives CASSRIRVETQYF.

CDR3 nucleotides: TGTGCCAGCAGTCAGAGTGGGACAGGGGCCTACGAGCAGTACTTC. Translation: CASSQSGTGAYEQYF. This sequence joins TRBV11-2 and TRBJ2-7, with TRBD1 identical over 10 bases. CDR3 length: 15 amino acids. V was pared by 6 bases and J by 2 bases, with 7 bases of the junction left unmatched. CDR1 and CDR2 from the germline V gene are SGHAT and FQNNGV.

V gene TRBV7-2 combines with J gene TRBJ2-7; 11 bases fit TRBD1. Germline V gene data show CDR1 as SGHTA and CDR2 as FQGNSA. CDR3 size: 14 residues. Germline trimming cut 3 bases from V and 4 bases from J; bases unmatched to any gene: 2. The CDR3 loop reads CASSLGDRGYEQYF. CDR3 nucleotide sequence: TGTGCCAGCAGCTTGGGGGACAGGGGGTACGAGCAGTACTTC.

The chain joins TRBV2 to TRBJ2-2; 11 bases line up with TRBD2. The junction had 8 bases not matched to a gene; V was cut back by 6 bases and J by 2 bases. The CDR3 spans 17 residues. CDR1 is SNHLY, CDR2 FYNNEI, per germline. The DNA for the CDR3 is TGTGCCAGCAGCGACCAGGGACTAGCGGAAAACACCGGGGAGCTGTTTTTT. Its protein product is CASSDQGLAENTGELFF.

Written as DNA, the CDR3 is TGTGCCAGCAGCTCCCCGGGGACAACCAGCTCCTACAATGAGCAGTTCTTC. Translation: CASSSPGTTSSYNEQFF. The chain combines TRBV7-8 with TRBJ2-1; TRBD1 is a possible D gene (6 bases). In germline, CDR1 is SGHVS, CDR2 FQNEAQ. This CDR3 has 17 residues. Trimming cost V 4 bases and J 0 bases, with 16 bases left between them. Complete variable domain (other parts from reference TRBV7-8 and TRBJ2-1): GAGVSQSPRYKVAKRGQDVALRCDPISGHVSLFWYQQALGQGPEFLTYFQNEAQLDKSGLPSDRFFAERPEGSVSTLKIQRTQQEDSAVYLCASSSPGTTSSYNEQFFGPGTRLTVL.